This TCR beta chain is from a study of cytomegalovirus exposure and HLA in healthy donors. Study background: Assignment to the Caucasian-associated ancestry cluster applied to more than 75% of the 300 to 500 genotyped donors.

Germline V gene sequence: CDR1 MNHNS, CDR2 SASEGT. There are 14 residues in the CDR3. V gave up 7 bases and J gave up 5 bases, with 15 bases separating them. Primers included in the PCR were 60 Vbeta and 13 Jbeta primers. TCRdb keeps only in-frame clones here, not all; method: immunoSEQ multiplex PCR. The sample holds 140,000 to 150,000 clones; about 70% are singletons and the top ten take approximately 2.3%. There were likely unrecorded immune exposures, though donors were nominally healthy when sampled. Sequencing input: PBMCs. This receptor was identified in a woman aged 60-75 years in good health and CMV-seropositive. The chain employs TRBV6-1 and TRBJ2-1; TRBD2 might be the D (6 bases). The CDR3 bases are TGTGCCAGCATGGGGCGGGATTATAACAATGAGCAGTTCTTC. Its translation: CASMGRDYNNEQFF.